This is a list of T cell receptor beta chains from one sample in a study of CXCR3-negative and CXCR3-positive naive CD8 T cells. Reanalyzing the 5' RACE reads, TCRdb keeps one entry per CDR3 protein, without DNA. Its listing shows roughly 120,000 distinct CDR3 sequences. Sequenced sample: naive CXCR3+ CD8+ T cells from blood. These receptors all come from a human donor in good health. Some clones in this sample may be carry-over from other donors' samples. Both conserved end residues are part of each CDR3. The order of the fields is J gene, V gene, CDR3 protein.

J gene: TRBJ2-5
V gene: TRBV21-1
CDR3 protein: CASTISTPIDSQETQYF

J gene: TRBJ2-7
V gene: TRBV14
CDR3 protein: CASSQRTGLLSYEQYF

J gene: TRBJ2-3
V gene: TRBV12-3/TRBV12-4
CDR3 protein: CASSLAPGDTQYF

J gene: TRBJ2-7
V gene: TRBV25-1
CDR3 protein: CASTDGDGSYEQYF

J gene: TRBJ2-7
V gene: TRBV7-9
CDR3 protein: CASSPQGAREQYF

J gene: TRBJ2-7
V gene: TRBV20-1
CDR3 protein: CGAREFGSPDPYEQYF

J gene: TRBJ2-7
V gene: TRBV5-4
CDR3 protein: CASSYPTGIIDEQYF

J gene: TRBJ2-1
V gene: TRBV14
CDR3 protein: CASSQDYPAHEQFF

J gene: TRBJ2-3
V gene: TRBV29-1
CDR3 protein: CSVEDSGQGIDTQYF

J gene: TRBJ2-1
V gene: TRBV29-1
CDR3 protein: CSVPGRGEQFF

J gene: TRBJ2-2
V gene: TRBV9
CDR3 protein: CASSVTLESAGELFF

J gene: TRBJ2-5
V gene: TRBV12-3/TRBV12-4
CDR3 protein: CASSFKGIQETQYF

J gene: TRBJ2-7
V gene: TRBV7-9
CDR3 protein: CASSRQEGPSYEQYF

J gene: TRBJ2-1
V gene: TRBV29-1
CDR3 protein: CSVTPGLQQYNEQFF

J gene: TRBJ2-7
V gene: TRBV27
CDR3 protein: CASSLSIIISRLLVQYF

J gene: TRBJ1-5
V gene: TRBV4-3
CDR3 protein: CASSQARASNQPQHF

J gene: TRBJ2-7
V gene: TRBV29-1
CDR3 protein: CSVREGTSYEQYF

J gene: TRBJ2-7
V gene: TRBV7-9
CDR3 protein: CASSSRDSYDYEQYF

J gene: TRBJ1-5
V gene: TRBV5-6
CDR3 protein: CASSLAPAFNQPQHF

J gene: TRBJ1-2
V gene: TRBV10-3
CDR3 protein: CAISVPTDKYGYTF

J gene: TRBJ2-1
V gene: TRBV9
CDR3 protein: CASSVRDRELGTYNEQFF

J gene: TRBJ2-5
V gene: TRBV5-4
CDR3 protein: CASTQTGIYERPTYF

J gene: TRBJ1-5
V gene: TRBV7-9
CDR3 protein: CASSGTGVGDQPQHF

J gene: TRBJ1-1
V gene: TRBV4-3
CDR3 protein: CASSQVLGQVGAEAFF

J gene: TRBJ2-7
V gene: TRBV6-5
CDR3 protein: CASSWTLGPTYEQYF

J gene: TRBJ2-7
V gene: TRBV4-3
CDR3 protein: CASSQDPGQFEQYF

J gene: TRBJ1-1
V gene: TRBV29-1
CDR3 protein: CSVEDLTGYTEAFF

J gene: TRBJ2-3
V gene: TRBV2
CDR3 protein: CASSVPGTARNTQYF

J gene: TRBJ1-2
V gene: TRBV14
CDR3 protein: CASSQALLNGYGYTF

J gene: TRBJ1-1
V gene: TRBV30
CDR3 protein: CAWSAGNTEAFF

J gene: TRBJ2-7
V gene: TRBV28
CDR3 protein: CASANPTGTSTYEQYF

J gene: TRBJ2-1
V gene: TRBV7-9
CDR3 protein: CASSFGLSPYNEQFF

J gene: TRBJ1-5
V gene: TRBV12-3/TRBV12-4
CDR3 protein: CASSTLGPLSNQPQHF

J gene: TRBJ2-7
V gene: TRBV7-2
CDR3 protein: CASSPRPVAGSYEQYF

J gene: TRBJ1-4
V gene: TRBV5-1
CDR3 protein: CASSVGQLIYEKLFF

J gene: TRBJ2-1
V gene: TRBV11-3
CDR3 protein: CASSAPTGNEQFF

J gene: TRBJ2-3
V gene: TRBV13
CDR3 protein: CASSPSRADTQYF

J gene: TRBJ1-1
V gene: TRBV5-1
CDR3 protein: CASSLETRGVANTEAFF

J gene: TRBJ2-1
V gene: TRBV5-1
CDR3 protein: CASSSDSGNEQFF

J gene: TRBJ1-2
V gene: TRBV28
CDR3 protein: CASAGANYGYTF

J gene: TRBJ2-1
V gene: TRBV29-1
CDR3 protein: CSVMVGEGEGFYNEQFF

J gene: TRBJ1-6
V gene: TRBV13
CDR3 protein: CASSLGRPSSYNSPLHF

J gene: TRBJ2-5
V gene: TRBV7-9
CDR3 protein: CASSTPGQGRETQYF

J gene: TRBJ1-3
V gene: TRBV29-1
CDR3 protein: CSVLGIPSGNTIYF

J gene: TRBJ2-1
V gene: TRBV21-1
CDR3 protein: CASSPDRLSYNEQFF

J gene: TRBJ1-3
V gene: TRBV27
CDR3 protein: CASSLGIDSGNTIYF

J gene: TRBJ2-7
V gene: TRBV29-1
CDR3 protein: CSVLEDGGENEQYF

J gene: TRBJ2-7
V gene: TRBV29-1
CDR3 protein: CSVVGGLSYEQYF

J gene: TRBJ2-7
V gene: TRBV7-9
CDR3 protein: CASSSTRESPYEQYF

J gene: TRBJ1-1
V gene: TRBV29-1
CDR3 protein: CSVEEGVNTEAFF

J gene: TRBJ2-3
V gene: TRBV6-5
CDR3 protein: CASSQNEPTLAGGTDTQYF

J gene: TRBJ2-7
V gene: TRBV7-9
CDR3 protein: CASSWTSAYEQYF